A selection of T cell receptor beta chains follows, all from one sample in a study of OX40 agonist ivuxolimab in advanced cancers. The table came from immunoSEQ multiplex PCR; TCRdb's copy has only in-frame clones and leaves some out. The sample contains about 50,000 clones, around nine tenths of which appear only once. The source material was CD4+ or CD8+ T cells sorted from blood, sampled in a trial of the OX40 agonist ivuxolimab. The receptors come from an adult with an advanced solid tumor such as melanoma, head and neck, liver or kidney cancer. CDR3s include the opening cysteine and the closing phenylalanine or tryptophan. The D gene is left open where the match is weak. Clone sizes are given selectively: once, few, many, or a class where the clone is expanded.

cdr3_aa: CASSKIEETQYF
cdr3_nt: TGTGCCAGCAGCAAGATAGAGGAGACCCAGTACTTC
v_call: TRBV5-4
d_call: .
clone_size: once
j_call: TRBJ2-5

cdr3_aa: CASSYDDEQFF
cdr3_nt: TGTGCCAGCAGTTACGACGATGAGCAGTTCTTC
v_call: TRBV6-5
d_call: .
clone_size: .
j_call: TRBJ2-1

cdr3_aa: CASSLWADTQYF
cdr3_nt: TGCGCCAGCAGCTTGTGGGCAGATACGCAGTATTTT
v_call: TRBV5-1
d_call: .
clone_size: .
j_call: TRBJ2-3

cdr3_aa: CAISGGETQYF
cdr3_nt: TGTGCCATCAGTGGTGGGGAGACCCAGTACTTC
v_call: TRBV10-3
d_call: .
clone_size: .
j_call: TRBJ2-5

cdr3_aa: CSTLDWYEQYF
cdr3_nt: TGCAGCACCCTGGACTGGTACGAGCAGTACTTC
v_call: TRBV29-1
d_call: .
clone_size: few
j_call: TRBJ2-7

cdr3_aa: CASSIAGTGYNSPLHF
cdr3_nt: TGTGCCAGTAGTATCGCGGGGACAGGTTATAATTCACCCCTCCACTTT
v_call: TRBV19
d_call: TRBD1
clone_size: .
j_call: TRBJ1-6

cdr3_aa: CASSSGTYEQYF
cdr3_nt: TGTGCCAGCAGTTCCGGAACCTACGAGCAGTACTTC
v_call: TRBV6-6
d_call: .
clone_size: .
j_call: TRBJ2-7

cdr3_aa: CASSPRGHAYEQYF
cdr3_nt: TGTGCCAGCAGCCCTCGGGGCCATGCCTACGAGCAGTACTTC
v_call: TRBV5-6
d_call: .
clone_size: .
j_call: TRBJ2-7

cdr3_aa: CASMEGGTDTQYF
cdr3_nt: TGTGCCAGCATGGAGGGGGGCACAGATACGCAGTATTTT
v_call: TRBV6-6
d_call: .
clone_size: .
j_call: TRBJ2-3

cdr3_aa: CASSHRGLGNQPQHF
cdr3_nt: TGTGCCAGCAGTCACAGGGGGCTGGGCAATCAGCCCCAGCATTTT
v_call: TRBV7-8
d_call: TRBD1
clone_size: .
j_call: TRBJ1-5

cdr3_aa: CASSLGGTSGSIEQFF
cdr3_nt: TGTGCCAGCAGCTTGGGCGGGACTAGCGGGAGTATTGAGCAGTTCTTC
v_call: TRBV5-4
d_call: TRBD2
clone_size: .
j_call: TRBJ2-1

cdr3_aa: CAWAGLAGGLSYEQYF
cdr3_nt: TGTGCCTGGGCCGGACTAGCGGGAGGCCTCTCCTACGAGCAGTACTTC
v_call: TRBV30
d_call: TRBD2
clone_size: .
j_call: TRBJ2-7

cdr3_aa: CASSTGFADTEAFF
cdr3_nt: TGTGCCAGCAGCACAGGGTTTGCGGACACTGAAGCTTTCTTT
v_call: TRBV13
d_call: .
clone_size: once
j_call: TRBJ1-1

cdr3_aa: CAWNGQGNSPLHF
cdr3_nt: TGTGCCTGGAACGGACAGGGTAATTCACCCCTCCACTTT
v_call: TRBV30
d_call: TRBD1
clone_size: .
j_call: TRBJ1-6

cdr3_aa: CASSDRGGQPQHF
cdr3_nt: TGTGCCAGCAGCGACAGGGGCGGCCAGCCCCAGCATTTT
v_call: TRBV2
d_call: TRBD1
clone_size: .
j_call: TRBJ1-5

cdr3_aa: CASSPFPTGSGTEAFF
cdr3_nt: TGTGCCAGCTCACCATTCCCGACAGGGAGCGGCACTGAAGCTTTCTTT
v_call: TRBV18
d_call: TRBD1
clone_size: few
j_call: TRBJ1-1

cdr3_aa: CASSSLRDTQYF
cdr3_nt: TGTGCCAGCAGCTCCCTCCGAGATACGCAGTATTTT
v_call: TRBV7-2
d_call: .
clone_size: .
j_call: TRBJ2-3

cdr3_aa: CASSLKYEQYF
cdr3_nt: TGTGCCAGCAGCTTAAAGTACGAGCAGTACTTC
v_call: TRBV7-2
d_call: .
clone_size: .
j_call: TRBJ2-7

cdr3_aa: CASSEAVSTSGIYNEQFF
cdr3_nt: TGTGCCAGCAGTGAAGCGGTGTCGACTAGCGGGATCTACAATGAGCAGTTCTTC
v_call: TRBV6-1
d_call: TRBD2
clone_size: .
j_call: TRBJ2-1

cdr3_aa: CASSEFGKLFF
cdr3_nt: TGTGCCAGCAGTGAGTTTGGGAAACTGTTTTTT
v_call: TRBV2
d_call: .
clone_size: .
j_call: TRBJ1-4

cdr3_aa: CASRRDPASETQYF
cdr3_nt: TGTGCCAGCAGGAGGGACCCGGCTTCGGAGACCCAGTACTTC
v_call: TRBV6-5
d_call: .
clone_size: .
j_call: TRBJ2-5

cdr3_aa: CASTKEVGRHNEQFF
cdr3_nt: TGTGCCAGCACCAAAGAGGTGGGCCGACACAATGAGCAGTTCTTC
v_call: TRBV2
d_call: .
clone_size: .
j_call: TRBJ2-1

cdr3_aa: CASSSRLGTPYEQYF
cdr3_nt: TGTGCCAGCTCCTCCCGCCTAGGGACACCCTACGAGCAGTACTTC
v_call: TRBV5-4
d_call: .
clone_size: .
j_call: TRBJ2-7

cdr3_aa: CASSFTGRAYEQYF
cdr3_nt: TGTGCCAGCAGCTTCACGGGACGTGCCTACGAGCAGTACTTC
v_call: TRBV21-1
d_call: .
clone_size: .
j_call: TRBJ2-7

cdr3_aa: CASSIRVSGANVLTF
cdr3_nt: TGTGCCAGCAGCATCAGGGTATCTGGGGCCAACGTCCTGACTTTC
v_call: TRBV7-9
d_call: .
clone_size: .
j_call: TRBJ2-6

cdr3_aa: CAGTSGLHTDTQYF
cdr3_nt: TGTGCCGGGACGTCGGGCCTTCACACAGATACGCAGTATTTT
v_call: TRBV5-4
d_call: .
clone_size: .
j_call: TRBJ2-3

cdr3_aa: CAWSVVNQPQHF
cdr3_nt: TGTGCCTGGAGTGTAGTCAATCAGCCCCAGCATTTT
v_call: TRBV30
d_call: .
clone_size: .
j_call: TRBJ1-5

cdr3_aa: CASSGLGTPQETQYF
cdr3_nt: TGTGCCAGCAGCGGACTGGGAACTCCACAAGAGACCCAGTACTTC
v_call: TRBV5-5
d_call: .
clone_size: .
j_call: TRBJ2-5

cdr3_aa: CASSYGGGGTDTQYF
cdr3_nt: TGTGCCAGCAGTTACGGCGGGGGGGGCACAGATACGCAGTATTTT
v_call: TRBV6-5
d_call: TRBD2
clone_size: .
j_call: TRBJ2-3

cdr3_aa: CASKLTTVTDTQYF
cdr3_nt: TGTGCCAGCAAGCTGACCACCGTTACAGATACGCAGTATTTT
v_call: TRBV2
d_call: .
clone_size: .
j_call: TRBJ2-3

cdr3_aa: CASSSRDRGLIGESYEQYF
cdr3_nt: TGTGCCAGCAGCTCCCGGGACAGGGGGTTGATTGGGGAATCCTACGAGCAGTACTTC
v_call: TRBV7-9
d_call: TRBD1
clone_size: .
j_call: TRBJ2-7

cdr3_aa: CAWSGSSLSGRVTSTDTQYF
cdr3_nt: TGTGCCTGGAGTGGGTCCTCTCTGAGCGGGAGGGTAACTAGCACAGATACGCAGTATTTT
v_call: TRBV30
d_call: TRBD2
clone_size: once
j_call: TRBJ2-3

cdr3_aa: CASSLESDSEQYF
cdr3_nt: TGTGCCAGCAGCTTAGAGTCGGACTCTGAGCAGTACTTC
v_call: TRBV7-6
d_call: .
clone_size: .
j_call: TRBJ2-7

cdr3_aa: CASSTRPQESYNEQFF
cdr3_nt: TGTGCCAGCAGTACGCGGCCCCAGGAATCCTACAATGAGCAGTTCTTC
v_call: TRBV27
d_call: .
clone_size: .
j_call: TRBJ2-1

cdr3_aa: CASTLQGAYGYTF
cdr3_nt: TGTGCCAGCACCCTACAGGGGGCCTATGGCTACACCTTC
v_call: TRBV6-6
d_call: TRBD1
clone_size: .
j_call: TRBJ1-2

cdr3_aa: CASSTGTSEGTDTQYF
cdr3_nt: TGTGCCAGCAGCACTGGGACTAGCGAGGGCACAGATACGCAGTATTTT
v_call: TRBV7-3
d_call: TRBD2
clone_size: .
j_call: TRBJ2-3

cdr3_aa: CSAGGEAKNIQYF
cdr3_nt: TGCAGCGCTGGTGGCGAAGCCAAAAACATTCAGTACTTC
v_call: TRBV29-1
d_call: .
clone_size: once
j_call: TRBJ2-4

cdr3_aa: CASSYRAGTYEQYF
cdr3_nt: TGTGCCAGCAGTTACCGGGCGGGTACCTACGAGCAGTACTTC
v_call: TRBV6-5
d_call: .
clone_size: .
j_call: TRBJ2-7

cdr3_aa: CASNGLNYEQYF
cdr3_nt: TGTGCCAGCAACGGGCTGAACTACGAGCAGTACTTC
v_call: TRBV11-2
d_call: .
clone_size: once
j_call: TRBJ2-7

cdr3_aa: CASSEAHPGADTQYF
cdr3_nt: TGTGCCAGCAGTGAAGCACACCCCGGCGCAGATACGCAGTATTTT
v_call: TRBV6-1
d_call: .
clone_size: .
j_call: TRBJ2-3

cdr3_aa: CASSPGTGETQYF
cdr3_nt: TGTGCCAGCAGCCCCGGGACAGGGGAGACCCAGTACTTC
v_call: TRBV2
d_call: TRBD1
clone_size: .
j_call: TRBJ2-5

cdr3_aa: CASRQGDTQYF
cdr3_nt: TGTGCCAGCCGACAGGGGGATACGCAGTATTTT
v_call: TRBV18
d_call: TRBD1
clone_size: .
j_call: TRBJ2-3

cdr3_aa: CAWENSGANVLTF
cdr3_nt: TGTGCCTGGGAGAACTCTGGGGCCAACGTCCTGACTTTC
v_call: TRBV30
d_call: .
clone_size: .
j_call: TRBJ2-6

cdr3_aa: CASSPAGGIYEQYF
cdr3_nt: TGTGCCAGCAGCCCAGCTGGCGGTATCTACGAGCAGTACTTC
v_call: TRBV9
d_call: .
clone_size: .
j_call: TRBJ2-7

cdr3_aa: CASSAGMGVEGTYEQYF
cdr3_nt: TGTGCCAGCTCGGCCGGGATGGGGGTAGAGGGGACCTACGAGCAGTACTTC
v_call: TRBV18
d_call: .
clone_size: .
j_call: TRBJ2-7

cdr3_aa: CASSYNRQGEGYTF
cdr3_nt: TGTGCCAGCAGCTATAACAGACAGGGAGAAGGCTACACCTTC
v_call: TRBV5-4
d_call: TRBD1
clone_size: .
j_call: TRBJ1-2